The 6 T cell receptor beta chains given below trace back to one sample, sequenced in a study of blood T cell repertoires in COVID-19. The protocol was immunoSEQ multiplex PCR, while the TCRdb copy is restricted to in-frame clones and leaves out a portion. The sample includes some 270,000 clones, around 89% of them seen just once. Input material: peripheral blood. These receptors originate from a man aged 30 to 39 with acute or convalescent COVID-19.

This clone was detected a few times. The chain combines TRBV19 with TRBJ1-1, with D perhaps TRBD1 (5 bases). Trimming pared 7 bases from V and 5 bases from J, leaving 14 bases between. The germline gives CDR1 LNHDA, CDR2 SQIVND (reference sequence). This CDR3 is built from 13 residues. CDR3 residues: CASKVSGATEAFF. The DNA of the CDR3 is TGTGCCAGTAAGGTCTCTGGGGCGACTGAAGCTTTCTTT.

A note on this clone: Within the sample, other DNA sequences also encode this same CDR3. The rearrangement links TRBV28 to TRBJ2-7, with 10 bases matching TRBD1. Germline-derived CDR1 and CDR2 are MDHEN and SYDVKM. The CDR3 has 13 amino acids. The V segment lost 8 bases and the J segment 7 bases; nucleotides outside the gene matches: 8. CDR3 in DNA: TGTGCCAGCCGACGACAGGGGGCGGGGGAGCAGTACTTC. Protein sequence: CASRRQGAGEQYF.

This clone was detected once. The V gene is TRBV5-5, the J gene TRBJ1-2, with D possibly TRBD1 on 5 matching bases. V was cut by 4 bases and J by 4 bases, with 14 bases left in between. The CDR3 covers 14 residues. Germline CDR1 reads SGHKS; CDR2 reads YYEKEE (reference sequence). CDR3: CASSPTGGPYGYTF. In nucleotides, the CDR3 is TGTGCCAGCAGCCCTACAGGCGGCCCCTATGGCTACACCTTC.

The chain combines TRBV21-1 with TRBJ1-3. TRBV21-1 is described as a pseudogene. The CDR3 runs 16 residues. CDR3 amino acids: CASSKGSKQIGNTIYF. The CDR3 DNA reads as TGTGCCAGCAGCAAAGGGTCAAAGCAAATTGGAAACACCATATATTTT.

The V and J genes are TRBV7-5 and TRBJ1-3; TRBD1, as called in the table, went unchecked against the DNA. TRBV7-5 is listed as a pseudogene. The CDR3 length is 14 residues. Written as DNA, the CDR3 is TGTGCCAGAAGCTTGGGCAGGGGTGGAAACACCATATATTTT. This codes for CARSLGRGGNTIYF.

The chain couples TRBV30 to TRBJ2-3; perhaps TRBD2 as D (5 bases). The CDR3 contains 12 residues. V dropped 1 base and J dropped 4 bases, with 6 bases sitting between them. In germline, CDR1 is GTSNPN, CDR2 SVGIG (reference sequence). As DNA, the CDR3 is TGTGCCTGGAGTGGAGCGGCAGATACGCAGTATTTT. Residues: CAWSGAADTQYF.